The 18 T cell receptor beta chains below come from one sample, sequenced in a study of T cells in Graves' hyperthyroidism and ophthalmopathy. Using RNA transcripts as the source, TCR beta CDR3 regions were amplified. The TCR CDR3 was amplified in a first-round RT-PCR using the HTBI primer set. In TCRdb, the multiplex PCR reads were re-called with MiXCR into one record per CDR3 protein. The sample includes approximately 500,000 distinct CDR3 sequences, 46% of them seen just once. Sample: peripheral blood or thyroid tissue (not recorded which). These receptors were collected from a woman in her late teens or twenties with Graves' hyperthyroidism.

The chain is built from TRBV7-6 and TRBJ2-7; TRBD2 agrees at 7 bases. Germline trimming cut 6 bases from V and 2 bases from J; bases unmatched to any gene: 10. Germline V gives CDR1 SGHVS, CDR2 FNYEAQ. CDR3 size: 15 residues. The CDR3 bases are TGTGCCAGCAGTTTTCTGGCGGGAGTCACCTACGAGCAGTACTTC. Translation gives CASSFLAGVTYEQYF.

The chain joins TRBV6-5 to TRBJ1-1; D perhaps matches TRBD1 (6 bases). Germline CDR1 MNHEY, CDR2 SVGAGI. The CDR3 is made up of 18 amino acids. Trimming took off 6 bases at V and 0 bases at J, with 23 bases between the two ends. CDR3 sequence reads: CASRTKETGYPLNTEAFF. CDR3 coding DNA: TGTGCCAGCAGAACCAAAGAAACAGGGTACCCCCTGAACACTGAAGCTTTCTTT.

The J gene is TRBJ1-1, the V gene TRBV7-9; 8 bases align to TRBD1. The CDR3 runs 15 residues. J gave up 1 base and V 4 bases, and 5 bases lay outside the gene matches. Germline CDR1 and CDR2: SEHNR and FQNEAQ (reference sequence). The CDR3, as DNA: TGTGCCAGCAGCTACGGACAGGGAGAGAACACTGAAGCTTTCTTT. It is translated as CASSYGQGENTEAFF. The whole variable domain, filled in from reference TRBV7-9 and TRBJ1-1, reads DTGVSQNPRHKITKRGQNVTFRCDPISEHNRLYWYRQTLGQGPEFLTYFQNEAQLEKSRLLSDRFSAERPKGSFSTLEIQRTEQGDSAMYLCASSYGQGENTEAFFGQGTRLTVV.

This clonotype has ten or more counts. J is TRBJ1-1 and V is TRBV27; D remains ambiguous. Trimming took off 3 bases at V and 6 bases at J, with 11 bases between the two ends. The CDR3 is made up of 13 amino acids. Germline-derived CDR1 and CDR2 are MNHEY and SMNVEV (reference sequence). The CDR3 protein is CASSFYSNSEAFF. In nucleotides, the CDR3 is TGTGCCAGCAGTTTTTACAGCAACTCTGAAGCTTTCTTT.

This clonotype was observed at least ten times. The J gene is TRBJ2-7, the V gene TRBV29-1, with 12 bases fitting TRBD1. Germline-derived CDR1 and CDR2 are SQVTM and ANQGSEA. This CDR3 is built from 15 residues. Trimming cost V 4 bases and J 4 bases; bases outside gene matches: 8. The CDR3 nucleotides read TGCAGCGTTGTAGCCGGGACAGGGGGCCCTTACGAGCAGTACTTC. It specifies CSVVAGTGGPYEQYF.

This clonotype was observed once. The CDR3 bases are TGTGCCAGCAGTCCTCCTTGGGGGGACTCAATTTATGAAAAACTGTTTTTT. Amino acid sequence: CASSPPWGDSIYEKLFF. This rearrangement joins TRBV7-9 to TRBJ1-4, with D tentatively TRBD1 (5 bases). Germline values: CDR1 SEHNR, CDR2 FQNEAQ (reference sequence). V lost 6 bases to trimming and J lost 6 bases, with 23 bases between them. The CDR3 is made up of 17 amino acids.

The rearrangement joins TRBV29-1 to TRBJ1-1; TRBD1 matches at 7 bases. The length of the CDR3 is 18 residues. Trimming at V came to 3 bases and at J to 0 bases, leaving 16 bases not matched to a gene. In germline, CDR1 is SQVTM, CDR2 ANQGSEA. The CDR3 nucleotides are TGCAGCGTTGAGGTCCGGGAGGGACAGTTGAGGTTGAACACTGAAGCTTTCTTT. Protein sequence: CSVEVREGQLRLNTEAFF. Together with reference TRBV29-1 and TRBJ1-1, the CDR3 gives the full variable domain: SAVISQKPSRDICQRGTSLTIQCQVDSQVTMMFWYRQQPGQSLTLIATANQGSEATYESGFVIDKFPISRPNLTFSTLTVSNMSPEDSSIYLCSVEVREGQLRLNTEAFFGQGTRLTVV.

The DNA of the CDR3 is TGTGCCACCAGCACCACCTCTCAGGCCACAGATACGCAGTATTTT. Encoded protein: CATSTTSQATDTQYF. This chain connects TRBV15 to TRBJ2-3; D uncertain. The V end lost 4 bases, the J end lost 2 bases, and 13 bases lay between the germline ends. The germline CDR1 and CDR2 sequences are LNHNV and YYDKDF (reference sequence). The CDR3 consists of 15 residues. Full variable domain (outside the CDR3, taken from reference TRBV15 and TRBJ2-3): DAMVIQNPRYQVTQFGKPVTLSCSQTLNHNVMYWYQQKSSQAPKLLFHYYDKDFNNEADTPDNFQSRRPNTSFCFLDIRSPGLGDTAMYLCATSTTSQATDTQYFGPGTRLTVL.

The chain uses TRBV7-3 and TRBJ2-7, with D perhaps matching TRBD2 (6 bases). The J call may be faulty, since TRBJ2-1 better matches the DNA end. This CDR3 comprises 15 residues. The germline V gene has CDR1 SGHTA and CDR2 FQGTGA. The CDR3 reads CASSLEGRESNEQFF. The CDR3 region has the DNA TGTGCCAGCAGCTTAGAGGGCCGGGAGTCCAATGAGCAGTTCTTC.

The chain employs TRBV24-1 and TRBJ2-3; tentatively, D is TRBD2 (6 bases). V gave up 3 bases and J gave up 5 bases, with 20 bases separating them. CDR1 is KGHDR, CDR2 SFDVKD, per germline. The CDR3 runs to 17 residues. For the CDR3, the DNA is TGTGCCACCAGTGATGGCGGGACTCCGGGGGTTGGAGATACGCAGTATTTT. This sequence encodes CATSDGGTPGVGDTQYF.

This clonotype showed up just a few times. The V and J genes are TRBV6-5 and TRBJ2-2, with D unresolved. CDR3 length: 15 amino acids. Germline CDR1 reads MNHEY; CDR2 reads SVGAGI. With 4 bases removed from V and 4 bases from J, the gap between germline ends came to 13 bases. The CDR3 DNA reads as TGTGCCAGCAGTTCGAGTCTGATAAGCACCGGGGAGCTGTTTTTT. Protein: CASSSSLISTGELFF.

This clonotype was seen repeatedly, ten times or more. The V and J genes are TRBV20-1 and TRBJ1-1; D uncertain. The CDR3 totals 14 residues. Germline values: CDR1 DFQATT, CDR2 SNEGSKA (reference sequence). V lost 3 bases and J lost 1, with 12 bases in between. The CDR3 loop reads CSASSWGGNTEAFF. For the CDR3, the DNA is TGCAGTGCTAGCTCGTGGGGTGGGAACACTGAAGCTTTCTTT.

This chain joins TRBV6-2 or TRBV6-3 and TRBJ1-5, with 9 bases fitting TRBD1. This CDR3 has 15 amino acids. The V gene's germline CDR1 is MNHEY and CDR2 SVGEGT. V shed 6 bases, J shed 5 bases, and the junction held 8 bases outside the gene matches. The CDR3 bases are TGTGCCAGCAGGGACTCGACAGGGGGTTATCAGCCCCAGCATTTT. This encodes CASRDSTGGYQPQHF.

This clonotype was observed a handful of times. The chain has TRBV29-1 and TRBJ2-1; possibly TRBD2 for D (6 bases). Germline values: CDR1 SQVTM, CDR2 ANQGSEA. The CDR3 totals 13 residues. Trimming took 7 bases from V and 7 from J, leaving 17 bases between them. The CDR3 DNA reads as TGCAGCGATTTGGTAGCGGAACGGAATGAGCAGTTCTTC. Translating gives CSDLVAERNEQFF.

The chain has TRBV10-3 and TRBJ2-3; no definite D call. V shed 1 base and J shed 6 bases, with 8 bases lying between them. The CDR3 runs to 13 residues. CDR1 is ENHRY and CDR2 is SYGVKD in the germline V gene. This chain's CDR3 is CAISEYSPDTQYF. The CDR3 nucleotides read TGTGCCATCAGTGAGTACTCACCGGATACGCAGTATTTT.

The rearrangement uses TRBV15 and TRBJ2-1; 7 bases map to TRBD2. The CDR3 is 20 amino acids. The germline gives CDR1 LNHNV, CDR2 YYDKDF (reference sequence). Trimming at V came to 1 base and at J to 2 bases, leaving 17 bases not matched to a gene. The CDR3 protein is CATSRGSRDIEGGPYNEQFF. The CDR3 DNA is TGTGCCACCAGCAGAGGATCAAGAGATATTGAGGGAGGGCCCTACAATGAGCAGTTCTTC.

As to this clonotype: Germline is not matched at one junction end, which may reflect a read error. This chain uses TRBV2 with TRBJ1-1; D perhaps matches TRBD1 (5 bases). The germline V gene has CDR1 SNHLY and CDR2 FYNNEI. The CDR3 loop spans 14 amino acids. CDR3 protein: CASSEAGQNTEAFF. CDR3 nucleotides: TGTGCCAGCAGTGAGGCAGGGCAGAACACTGAAGCCTTCTTT.

This chain uses TRBV5-4 with TRBJ2-5, with 11 positions matching TRBD1. Germline CDR1 SGHNT, CDR2 YYREEE (reference sequence). Trimming cost V 4 bases and J 2 bases; bases outside gene matches: 7. The length of the CDR3 is 16 residues. CDR3 sequence reads: CASSRGTGGVQETQYF. The CDR3 region has the DNA TGTGCCAGCAGCCGGGGGACAGGGGGAGTTCAAGAGACCCAGTACTTC.